This TCR beta chain appears in the sequencing data of a study of blood T cell repertoires in COVID-19 (dated by TCRdb to about 2020). About the study as a whole: Samples covering the acute and convalescent phases of COVID-19 were provided by collaborators in the United States, Italy and Spain. A de-identified subject ID, COVID-19 status, age in years and sex were almost always included in the sample metadata. The prospective study material was composed of cDNA or gDNA derived from T cells, B-cell-depleted T cells, or PBMCs. The repertoires were released in a freely available public database intended as a resource for research on the immune response to SARS-CoV-2. Subjects who had been exposed to COVID-19, were actively infected with it, or had recovered from it provided the deeply sampled blood TCRbeta repertoires that made up the dataset. Where available, HLA class I and class II types were taken from metadata supplied by the sample provider and were not determined by assay-based typing. The samples were drawn from two sources: the first 160 participants of the ongoing ImmuneRACE study, and 1,200 or so subjects contributed by 6 global collaborators.

Collaborating institutions collected whole blood in K2EDTA tubes following their own protocols. For TCRbeta analysis, collaborators shipped samples as frozen whole blood, isolated PBMCs, or DNA extracted from either of those sample types. TCRbeta CDR3 regions were amplified from genomic DNA using the immunoSEQ Assay, a bias-controlled multiplex PCR. On the study's bioinformatics: The number of nucleated cells in each sample was estimated by amplification of reference gene primers within the assay. Sequence reads were collapsed and filtered to measure the absolute abundance of every unique TCRbeta CDR3 rearrangement. For each sample, productive Simpson clonality was calculated by taking the square root of Simpson's diversity index across productive rearrangements. Imported from immuneACCESS, the table was reduced by TCRdb to in-frame sequences with V and J called. These copies leave out some clones; in studies compared against another copy, an unresolved V gene accounts for under half, and the cause of the remainder is not known. Clone size and V and J calls were adopted from that table, with D and trimming inferred from the DNA. The table for this sample lists 450,000 to 500,000 clones; roughly 85% of them were counted only once. The ten largest clones add up to about 3.2% of the sample.

Trimming accounts for 1 base at V and 2 bases at J, while the number of junction bases matched to no gene is 8. Sequences SGHVS (CDR1) and FNYEAQ (CDR2) are obtained from the germline V gene. There are 17 amino acids in the CDR3, from cysteine to phenylalanine inclusive. Kept here is only the CDR3 DNA, which spans 51 bases and is read in frame from base 1. Remarks on this clone: Its target antigen remains unknown. It has no much larger one-base neighbor in the sample; base qualities were not kept.

What the work shows at the level of the full study, not this receptor alone: The amount of clinical and demographic metadata varied by source and participant and was provided uncurated.

The source of this sequence is a human donor in a cohort sampled during active COVID-19. The source material was peripheral blood. In this chain, TRBV7-6 is recombined with TRBJ2-3; a stretch of 8 junction bases matches TRBD2. The CDR3 protein: CASSLESSGLPTDTQYF. The nucleotide sequence is TGTGCCAGCAGCTTAGAGTCTAGCGGGTTACCCACAGATACGCAGTATTTT.